The present T cell receptor beta chain was sequenced within a study of blood T cell repertoires in COVID-19 (dated by TCRdb to the early 2020s). Context from the whole study: Collaborator samples came from the United States, Italy and Spain and covered acute and convalescent phases of COVID-19. The material from the prospective study consisted of cDNA or gDNA derived from T cells, B-cell-depleted T cells, or PBMCs. Subjects who had been exposed to COVID-19, were actively infected with it, or had recovered from it provided the deeply sampled blood TCRbeta repertoires that made up the dataset. A freely available public database, intended as a resource for researchers studying the immune response to SARS-CoV-2, is where the repertoires were released. The samples were drawn from two sources: the first 160 participants of the ongoing ImmuneRACE study, and 1,254 subjects contributed by 6 global collaborators. Nearly every sample came with metadata listing a de-identified subject ID, COVID-19 status, age in years and sex. Where available, HLA class I and class II types were taken from metadata supplied by the sample provider and were not determined by assay-based typing.

TCRbeta CDR3 regions were amplified from genomic DNA by means of the immunoSEQ Assay, a bias-controlled multiplex PCR. As for the authors' bioinformatics: The number of nucleated cells in each sample was estimated by amplification of reference gene primers within the assay. Sequence reads were collapsed and filtered to measure the absolute abundance of every unique TCRbeta CDR3 rearrangement. For each sample, productive Simpson clonality was calculated as the square root of Simpson's diversity index over productive rearrangements. TCRdb retrieved this table from immuneACCESS and kept in-frame rearrangements only. Not all clones are present; in checked studies, unresolved V genes account for under half, and no reason is known for the remainder. That table gives V, J and clone size, and the DNA gave D and trimming. The sample table shows about 130,000 clones, and approximately 85% are seen once. The ten top clones hold about 3% of the sample.

One collaborating source in Seattle enrolled patients while the patients were actively infected and followed the patients over time throughout the course of disease. Whole blood was collected in K2EDTA tubes by collaborating institutions according to the institutions' own protocols. For TCRbeta analysis, collaborators shipped samples as frozen whole blood, isolated PBMCs, or DNA extracted from either of those sample types. Study-wide findings and limitations: The amount of clinical and demographic metadata varied by source and participant and was provided uncurated.

CDR1 and CDR2, per the germline V gene (reference sequence), are MNHEY and SMNVEV. Trimming accounts for 5 bases at V and 5 bases at J, while the number of junction bases matched to no gene is 8. Including cysteine and phenylalanine, the CDR3 has 15 amino acids. Of all the DNA, just the CDR3 is kept, 45 bases in frame from base 1. About this clone itself: No cognate antigen has been identified for it. No base-level quality is on record; no much larger clone is a single base apart.

Sequencing used peripheral blood. The receptor comes from a woman of 80 years or more with COVID-19, enrolled during active disease. The rearrangement combines TRBV27 with TRBJ2-2, and 7 bases in between align with TRBD1. The sequence in DNA is TGTGCCAGCAGTCCCGACAGGGTGACGACCGGGGAGCTGTTTTTT. Its protein is CASSPDRVTTGELFF.